Each of the 17 T cell receptor beta chains below was sequenced from the same sample in a study of CD8+CD57+ T cells in acquired aplastic anemia. Sequencing involved patients with CD8+CD57+ cell expansion previously shown by flow cytometry. TCR beta VDJ and CDR3 profiles were obtained from a genomic DNA template. TCRdb passed the reads through MiXCR, listing each CDR3 protein once. The sample has around 180,000 distinct CDR3 sequences, 45% to 60% seen once. Input material: sorted CD4+, CD8+, or CD8+CD57+ T cells (not recorded which) from PBMCs. Every receptor here comes from a human donor with aplastic anemia.

The CDR3 here is CASSIPGQGPSSSTDTQYF. In nucleotides, the CDR3 is TGTGCCAGCAGCATACCGGGACAGGGACCATCGTCTAGCACAGATACGCAGTATTTT. This chain connects TRBV11-1 to TRBJ2-3; 9 bases agree with TRBD1. The ends lost 5 bases at V and 0 bases at J; junction bases unmatched: 15. The CDR3 runs to 19 residues. Germline V CDR1 and CDR2: SGHAT, FQDESV (reference sequence).

This clonotype was detected many times. This chain joins TRBV10-3 and TRBJ1-1; D is unclear. Germline V gene sequence: CDR1 ENHRY, CDR2 SYGVKD. V was clipped by 4 bases and J by 1 base, with 10 bases between them. This CDR3 is 14 amino acids long. The CDR3 DNA reads as TGTGCCATCAGTGTGAATCGAGAGAACACTGAAGCTTTCTTT. Translating it yields CAISVNRENTEAFF.

The chain recombines TRBV20-1 with TRBJ1-1; D remains unclear. Germline V CDR1 and CDR2: DFQATT, SNEGSKA (reference sequence). The CDR3 has 11 residues. V lost 6 bases and J 4 bases, leaving 9 bases between the germline ends. CDR3 nucleotides: TGCAGTGCGACCTCCTCCACTGAAGCTTTCTTT. This translates into CSATSSTEAFF.

This clonotype occurred many times. The CDR3 sequence: CASSLPQETQYF. The CDR3 bases are TGTGCCAGCAGCTTACCCCAAGAGACCCAGTACTTC. The genes are TRBV5-4 and TRBJ2-5, with no clear D. The V gene's germline CDR1 is SGHNT and CDR2 YYREEE (reference sequence). This CDR3 spans 12 amino acids. V lost 2 bases, J lost 1 base, and 3 bases lay in between.

The chain couples TRBV27 to TRBJ2-1, with D perhaps assigned TRBD1 or TRBD2 (5 bases each). Looked up from germline, CDR1 is MNHEY and CDR2 is SMNVEV (reference sequence). The CDR3 totals 15 residues. Trimming pared 1 base from V and 7 bases from J, leaving 14 bases between. The CDR3 DNA follows: TGTGCCAGCAGTTTATGGAGAGGGGTCGGGAATGAGCAGTTCTTC. This sequence encodes CASSLWRGVGNEQFF.

The CDR3: CSVDTPYTGELFF. Here the CDR3 DNA reads TGCAGCGTTGATACTCCTTACACCGGGGAGCTGTTTTTT. V and J are TRBV29-1 and TRBJ2-2; D gene unclear. V lost 3 bases to trimming and J lost 3 bases, with 8 bases between them. The CDR3 covers 13 residues. Germline V gene sequence: CDR1 SQVTM, CDR2 ANQGSEA.

About this clonotype itself: A much larger clone lies a single base off, so this may be a read error. V usage is TRBV7-2 and J usage is TRBJ1-5, with D unresolved. The germline CDR1 and CDR2 sequences are SGHTA and FQGNSA. Trimming shortened V by 5 bases and J by 2 bases, and 13 bases separated the two germline ends. The CDR3 runs 15 residues. The CDR3: CTSSQAVSGNQPQHF. DNA of the CDR3: TGTACCAGCAGCCAAGCAGTTTCGGGCAATCAGCCCCAGCATTTT.

The count of this clonotype is one. This chain uses TRBV12-3 or TRBV12-4 with TRBJ2-5; D is possibly TRBD1 or TRBD2 (5 bases each). V was cut by 5 bases and J by 4 bases, with 11 bases left in between. This CDR3 spans 13 amino acids. The CDR3, as DNA: TGTGCCAGCAGTCCCAGAGGGACAGAGACCCAGTACTTC. Its protein product is CASSPRGTETQYF.

The chain uses TRBV2 and TRBJ2-7, with 9 nucleotides matching TRBD2. In germline, CDR1 is SNHLY, CDR2 FYNNEI. The junction had 11 bases not matched to a gene; V was cut back by 8 bases and J by 6 bases. The CDR3 is 14 amino acids. CDR3 loop: CASRVAGELGEQYF. CDR3 sequence (DNA): TGTGCCAGCCGCGTAGCGGGAGAACTTGGCGAGCAGTACTTC.

This clonotype has at least ten counts. The chain combines TRBV20-1 with TRBJ1-2, with 10 bases aligning to TRBD1. CDR3 length: 15 residues. Germline-derived CDR1 and CDR2 are DFQATT and SNEGSKA (reference sequence). The J segment lost 2 bases and the V segment lost 3 bases, leaving 6 bases of the junction unmatched. The CDR3 loop is CSARQPGQGNYGYTF. DNA of the CDR3: TGCAGTGCTAGGCAACCGGGACAGGGGAACTATGGCTACACCTTC.

J is TRBJ2-7 and V is TRBV5-6, with 7 bases lining up with TRBD1. Germline V lookup: CDR1 SGHDT, CDR2 YYEEEE. J lost 5 bases, V lost 0 bases, and 8 bases had no gene match. This CDR3 spans 15 amino acids. The CDR3 region has the DNA TGTGCCAGCAGCTTGGCCGCGACAGGGATCCACGAGCAGTACTTC. Its translation is CASSLAATGIHEQYF.

This clonotype was counted many times. The V and J genes are TRBV5-1 and TRBJ2-5, with D perhaps matching TRBD2 (6 bases). The length of the CDR3 is 15 residues. Trimming left V 0 bases short and J 1 base short, with 10 bases between. Germline V gives CDR1 SGHRS, CDR2 YFSETQ. The CDR3 nucleotides read TGCGCCAGCAGCTTGGGGGGTAGCGGCCAAGAGACCCAGTACTTC. Encoded protein: CASSLGGSGQETQYF. Full variable domain (remainder filled in from reference TRBV5-1 and TRBJ2-5): KAGVTQTPRYLIKTRGQQVTLSCSPISGHRSVSWYQQTPGQGLQFLFEYFSETQRNKGNFPGRFSGRQFSNSRSEMNVSTLELGDSALYLCASSLGGSGQETQYFGPGTRLLVL.

On this clonotype: This may stem from a read error, because a much larger clone lies one nucleotide away. This chain joins TRBV9 and TRBJ2-3; 7 bases map to TRBD2. Germline V CDR1 and CDR2: SGDLS, YYNGEE. Trimming removed 3 bases from V and 1 base from J; junction bases left unmatched: 8. The CDR3 has 16 amino acids. CDR3 amino acids: CASSASPRGGTDTQYF. The CDR3 nucleotides are TGTGCCAGCAGCGCCTCCCCCCGGGGGGGCACAGATACGCAGTATTTT.

This clonotype was recorded a few times. The rearrangement uses TRBV20-1 and TRBJ1-1, with a weak D call TRBD1 (6 bases). The CDR3 spans 15 residues. Germline loops: CDR1 DFQATT, CDR2 SNEGSKA (reference sequence). V shed 3 bases and J shed 11 bases, with 25 bases lying between them. CDR3 DNA: TGCAGTGCTAGCGCCAACAGGGAGGGTCGGCTGAGCGCTTTCTTT. Its protein product is CSASANREGRLSAFF.

V and J are TRBV29-1 and TRBJ1-2, with 7 positions matching TRBD1. Germline V gives CDR1 SQVTM, CDR2 ANQGSEA. With 6 bases clipped from V and 5 bases from J, the junction kept 3 bases outside the gene matches. This CDR3 region has 11 residues. CDR3 loop: CSVQQGYGYTF. CDR3 in DNA: TGCAGCGTCCAACAGGGGTATGGCTACACCTTC.

In this sample, this clonotype turned up many times. V usage is TRBV7-8 and J usage is TRBJ1-5; D gene ambiguous. V dropped 2 bases and J dropped 6 bases, with 23 bases sitting between them. This CDR3 spans 18 amino acids. The germline V gene has CDR1 SGHVS and CDR2 FQNEAQ. This chain's CDR3 is CASSLTGLALGEGQPQHF. The CDR3 nucleotides read TGTGCCAGCAGCTTAACTGGTTTAGCTCTCGGCGAGGGTCAGCCCCAGCATTTT.

This clonotype came up many times. V and J are TRBV29-1 and TRBJ2-1; TRBD2 agrees at 11 bases. Trimming cost V 7 bases and J 4 bases; bases outside gene matches: 6. The germline gives CDR1 SQVTM, CDR2 ANQGSEA. This CDR3 comprises 14 residues. CDR3 residues: CSAPTSGDYNEQFF. As DNA, the CDR3 is TGCAGCGCCCCGACTAGCGGGGATTACAATGAGCAGTTCTTC.